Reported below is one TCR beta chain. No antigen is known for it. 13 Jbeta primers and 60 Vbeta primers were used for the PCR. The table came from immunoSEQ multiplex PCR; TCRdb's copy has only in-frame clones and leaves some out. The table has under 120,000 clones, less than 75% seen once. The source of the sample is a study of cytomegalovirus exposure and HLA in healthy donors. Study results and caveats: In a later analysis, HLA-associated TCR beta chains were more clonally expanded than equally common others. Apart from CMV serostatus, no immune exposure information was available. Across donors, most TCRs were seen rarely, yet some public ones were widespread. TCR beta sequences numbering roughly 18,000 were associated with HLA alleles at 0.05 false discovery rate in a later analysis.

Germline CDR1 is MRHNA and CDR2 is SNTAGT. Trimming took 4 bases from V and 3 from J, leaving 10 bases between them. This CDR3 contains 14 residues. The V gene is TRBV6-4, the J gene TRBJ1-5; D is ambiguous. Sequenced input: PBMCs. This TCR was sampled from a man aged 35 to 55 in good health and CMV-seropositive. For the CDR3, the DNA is TGTGCCAGCAGTGTTACAGCTAACAATCAGCCCCAGCATTTT. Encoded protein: CASSVTANNQPQHF.